This T cell receptor (beta chain) was obtained from a study of blood T cell repertoires in COVID-19. Study-wide context: PBMCs, B-cell-depleted T cells, or T cells provided the cDNA or gDNA that made up the material.

Trimming at V came to 2 bases and at J to 5 bases, leaving 4 bases not matched to a gene. Germline CDR1 is MNHEY and CDR2 is SVGEGT. This CDR3 contains 15 residues. In the original workflow: Reference gene primer amplification in the assay estimated nucleated cell counts. Assay: immunoSEQ multiplex PCR; the TCRdb copy retains only in-frame clones and omits some. That table supplies the V and J calls and clone size; D and trimming were determined from the DNA. There are 250,000 or so clones in the sample; 85% occur only once, and 5% to 7.5% lies in the top ten. This sequence was found in a woman aged 45-59 years who had been exposed to COVID-19. Input material: PBMCs or T cells enriched from blood (not recorded which). The J gene is TRBJ2-2, the V gene TRBV6-2 or TRBV6-3; 8 bases match TRBD1. In DNA, the CDR3 is TGTGCCAGCAGTTACCACGACAGGGGTACCGGGGAGCTGTTTTTT. This encodes CASSYHDRGTGELFF.